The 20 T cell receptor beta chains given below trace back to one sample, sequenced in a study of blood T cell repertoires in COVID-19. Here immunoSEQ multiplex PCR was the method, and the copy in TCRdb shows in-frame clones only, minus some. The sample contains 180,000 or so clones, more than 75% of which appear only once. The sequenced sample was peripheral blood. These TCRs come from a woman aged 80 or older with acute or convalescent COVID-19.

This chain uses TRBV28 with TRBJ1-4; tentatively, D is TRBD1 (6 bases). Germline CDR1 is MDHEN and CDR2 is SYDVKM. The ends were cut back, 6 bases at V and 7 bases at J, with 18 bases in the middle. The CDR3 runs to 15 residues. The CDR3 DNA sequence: TGTGCCAGCAGCCCCCCATGGGGGCAAGGTGAAAAACTGTTTTTT. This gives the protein CASSPPWGQGEKLFF.

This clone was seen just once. CDR3 amino acids: CSASSGNYGYTF. CDR3 nucleotide sequence: TGCAGTGCTAGTTCAGGGAACTATGGCTACACCTTC. The chain carries TRBV20-1 and TRBJ1-2, with a possible D match to TRBD1 (5 bases). This CDR3 has 12 amino acids. Germline V gene sequence: CDR1 DFQATT, CDR2 SNEGSKA (reference sequence). V lost 3 bases and J 2 bases, leaving 7 bases between the germline ends.

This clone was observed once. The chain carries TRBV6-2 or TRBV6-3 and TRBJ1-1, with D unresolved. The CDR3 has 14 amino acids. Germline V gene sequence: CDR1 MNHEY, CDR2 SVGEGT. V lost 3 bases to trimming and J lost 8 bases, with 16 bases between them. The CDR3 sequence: CASSYLTSLTEAFF. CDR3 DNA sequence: TGTGCCAGCAGTTATCTGACATCCCTTACCGAAGCTTTCTTT.

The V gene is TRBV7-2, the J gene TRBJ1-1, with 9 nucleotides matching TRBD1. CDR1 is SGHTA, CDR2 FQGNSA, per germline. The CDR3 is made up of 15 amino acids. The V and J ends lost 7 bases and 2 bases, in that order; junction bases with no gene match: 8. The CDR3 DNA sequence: TGTGCCAGCACCCCGACAGGGGGATTAAACACTGAAGCTTTCTTT. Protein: CASTPTGGLNTEAFF.

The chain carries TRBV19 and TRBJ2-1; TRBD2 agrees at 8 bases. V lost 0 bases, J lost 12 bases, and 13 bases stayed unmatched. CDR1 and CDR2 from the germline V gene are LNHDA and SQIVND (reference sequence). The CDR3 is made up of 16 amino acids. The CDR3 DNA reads TGTGCCAGTAGTATAGATCGACTAACGGGAGGGCCGGGGCAGTTCTTC. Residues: CASSIDRLTGGPGQFF.

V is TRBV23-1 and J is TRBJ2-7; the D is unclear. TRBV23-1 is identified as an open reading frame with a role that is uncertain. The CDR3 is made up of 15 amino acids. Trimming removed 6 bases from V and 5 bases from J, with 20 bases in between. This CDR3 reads CASRPRMFRVDEQYF. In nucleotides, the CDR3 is TGCGCCAGCAGACCGAGGATGTTTCGGGTAGACGAGCAGTACTTC.

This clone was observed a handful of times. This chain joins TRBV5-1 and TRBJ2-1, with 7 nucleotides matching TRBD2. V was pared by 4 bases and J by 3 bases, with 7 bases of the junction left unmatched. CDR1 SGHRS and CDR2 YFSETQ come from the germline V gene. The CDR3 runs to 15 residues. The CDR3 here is CASSLLSGYYNEQFF. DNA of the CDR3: TGCGCCAGCAGCCTCCTTAGCGGGTACTACAATGAGCAGTTCTTC.

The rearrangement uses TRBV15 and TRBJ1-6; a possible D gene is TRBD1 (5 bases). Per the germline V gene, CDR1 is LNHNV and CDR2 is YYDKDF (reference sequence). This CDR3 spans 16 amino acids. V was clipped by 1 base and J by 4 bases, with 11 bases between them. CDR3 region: CATSRGRQIYNSPLHF. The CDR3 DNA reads TGTGCCACCAGCAGAGGACGACAGATTTATAATTCACCCCTCCACTTT.

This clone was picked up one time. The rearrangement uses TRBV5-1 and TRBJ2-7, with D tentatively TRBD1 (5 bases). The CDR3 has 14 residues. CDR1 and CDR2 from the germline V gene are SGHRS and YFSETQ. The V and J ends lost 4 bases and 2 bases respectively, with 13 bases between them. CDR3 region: CASSTQGFTYEQYF. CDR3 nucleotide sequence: TGCGCCAGCAGCACCCAGGGTTTCACCTACGAGCAGTACTTC.

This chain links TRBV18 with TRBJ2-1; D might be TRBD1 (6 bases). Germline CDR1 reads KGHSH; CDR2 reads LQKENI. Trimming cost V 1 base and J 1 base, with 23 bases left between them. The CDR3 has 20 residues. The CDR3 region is CASSPLQGKPSLGSYNEQFF. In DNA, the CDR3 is TGTGCCAGCTCACCACTTCAGGGGAAACCTAGCTTAGGATCCTACAATGAGCAGTTCTTC.

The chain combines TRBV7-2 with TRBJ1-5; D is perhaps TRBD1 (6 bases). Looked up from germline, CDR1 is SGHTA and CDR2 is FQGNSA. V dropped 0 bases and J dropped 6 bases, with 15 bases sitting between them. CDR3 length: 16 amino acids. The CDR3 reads CASSLALPGVGQPQHF. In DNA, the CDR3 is TGTGCCAGCAGCTTAGCGCTTCCAGGGGTTGGTCAGCCCCAGCATTTT.

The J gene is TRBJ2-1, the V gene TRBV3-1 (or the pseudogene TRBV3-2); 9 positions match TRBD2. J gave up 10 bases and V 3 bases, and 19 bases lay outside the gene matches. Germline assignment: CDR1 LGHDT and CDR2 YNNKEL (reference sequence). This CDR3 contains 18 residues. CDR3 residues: CASSHWSLAGGGTGEQFF. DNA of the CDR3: TGTGCCAGCAGCCATTGGTCACTAGCGGGTGGCGGAACCGGGGAGCAGTTCTTC.

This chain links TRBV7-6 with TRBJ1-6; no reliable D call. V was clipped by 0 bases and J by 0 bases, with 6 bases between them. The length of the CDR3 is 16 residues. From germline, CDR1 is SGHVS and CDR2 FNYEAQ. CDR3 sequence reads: CASSLARSSYNSPLHF. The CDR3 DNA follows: TGTGCCAGCAGCTTAGCGAGGAGCTCCTATAATTCACCCCTCCACTTT.

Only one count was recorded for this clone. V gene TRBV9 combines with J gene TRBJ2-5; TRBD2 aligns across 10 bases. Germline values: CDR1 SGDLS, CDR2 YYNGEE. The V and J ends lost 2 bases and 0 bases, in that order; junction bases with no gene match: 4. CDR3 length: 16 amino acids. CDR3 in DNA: TGTGCCAGCAGCGTTGGACTAGCGGATAACCAAGAGACCCAGTACTTC. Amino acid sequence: CASSVGLADNQETQYF.

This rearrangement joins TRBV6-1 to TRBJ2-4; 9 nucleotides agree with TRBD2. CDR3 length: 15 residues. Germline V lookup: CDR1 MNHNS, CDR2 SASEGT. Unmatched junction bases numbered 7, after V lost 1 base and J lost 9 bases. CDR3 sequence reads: CASSEVFGGGAIQYF. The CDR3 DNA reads TGTGCCAGCAGTGAAGTGTTCGGCGGGGGGGCCATTCAGTACTTC.

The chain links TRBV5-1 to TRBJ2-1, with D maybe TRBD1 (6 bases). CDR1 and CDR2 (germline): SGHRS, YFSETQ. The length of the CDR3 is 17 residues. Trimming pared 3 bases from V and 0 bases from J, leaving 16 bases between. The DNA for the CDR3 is TGCGCCAGCAGCTCGAGACCTAGCAGGGGCTCCTACAATGAGCAGTTCTTC. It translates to CASSSRPSRGSYNEQFF.

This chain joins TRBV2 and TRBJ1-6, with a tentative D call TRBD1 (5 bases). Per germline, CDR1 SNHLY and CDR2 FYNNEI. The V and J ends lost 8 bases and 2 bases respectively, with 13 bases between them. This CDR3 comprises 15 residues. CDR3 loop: CASGGTAPYNSPLHF. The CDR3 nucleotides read TGTGCCAGCGGGGGGACCGCTCCCTATAATTCACCCCTCCACTTT. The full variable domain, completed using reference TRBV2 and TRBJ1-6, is EPEVTQTPSHQVTQMGQEVILRCVPISNHLYFYWYRQILGQKVEFLVSFYNNEISEKSEIFDDQFSVERPDGSNFTLKIRSTKLEDSAMYFCASGGTAPYNSPLHFGNGTRLTVT.

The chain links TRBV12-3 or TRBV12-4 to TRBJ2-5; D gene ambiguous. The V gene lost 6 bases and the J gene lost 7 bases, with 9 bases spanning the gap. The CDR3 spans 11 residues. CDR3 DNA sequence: TGTGCCAGCAGCCCCGCCGGGACCCAGTACTTC. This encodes CASSPAGTQYF.

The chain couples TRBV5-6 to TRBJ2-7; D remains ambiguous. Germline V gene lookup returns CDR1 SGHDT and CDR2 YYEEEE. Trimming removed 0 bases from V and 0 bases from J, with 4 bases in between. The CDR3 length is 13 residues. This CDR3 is CASSLGYSYEQYF. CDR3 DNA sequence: TGTGCCAGCAGCTTGGGCTACTCCTACGAGCAGTACTTC.

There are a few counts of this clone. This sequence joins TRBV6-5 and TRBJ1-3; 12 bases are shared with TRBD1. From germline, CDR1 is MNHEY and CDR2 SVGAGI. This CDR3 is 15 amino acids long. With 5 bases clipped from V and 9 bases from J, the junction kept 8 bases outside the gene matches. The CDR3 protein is CASSTPGTGGVTIYF. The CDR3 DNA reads TGTGCCAGCAGTACCCCCGGGACAGGGGGCGTCACCATATATTTT.